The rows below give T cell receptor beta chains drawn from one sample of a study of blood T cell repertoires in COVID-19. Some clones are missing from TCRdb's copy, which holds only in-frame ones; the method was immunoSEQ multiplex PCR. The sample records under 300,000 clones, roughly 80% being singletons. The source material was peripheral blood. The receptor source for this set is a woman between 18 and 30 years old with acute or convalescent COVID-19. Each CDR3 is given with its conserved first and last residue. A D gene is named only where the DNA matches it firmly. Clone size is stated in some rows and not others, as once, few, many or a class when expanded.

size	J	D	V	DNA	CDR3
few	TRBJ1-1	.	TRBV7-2	TGTGCCAGCAGTCCCTACCTGAACACTGAAGCTTTCTTT	CASSPYLNTEAFF
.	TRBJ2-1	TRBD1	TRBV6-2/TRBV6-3	TGTGCCAGCAGTTACCCGGGACAGGGCAAGCAGTTCTTC	CASSYPGQGKQFF
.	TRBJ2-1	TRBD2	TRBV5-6	TGTGCCAGCAGCACCGGGGGGAGACCCTACAATGAGCAGTTCTTC	CASSTGGRPYNEQFF
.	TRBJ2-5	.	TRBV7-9	TGTGCCAGCAGCTTAGGAGGGATTTACCAAGAGACCCAGTACTTC	CASSLGGIYQETQYF
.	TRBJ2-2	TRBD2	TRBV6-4	TGTGCCAGCAGTGAAGGACTAGCGGGAGAGACCGGGGAGCTGTTTTTT	CASSEGLAGETGELFF
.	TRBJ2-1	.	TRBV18	TGTGCCAGCTCACCAGGCGCACAGGCTGGTGAGCAGTTCTTC	CASSPGAQAGEQFF
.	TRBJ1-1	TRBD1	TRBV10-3	TGTGCCATTCGGGACAGGGCCTCCTCGCCTGAAGCTTTCTTT	CAIRDRASSPEAFF
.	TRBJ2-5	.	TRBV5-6	TGTGCCAGCAGCTTGGTTCGCGGTATAAAAGAGACCCAGTACTTC	CASSLVRGIKETQYF
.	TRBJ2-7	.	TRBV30	TGTGCCTGGAGCCCGAGCTCCTACGAGCAGTACTTC	CAWSPSSYEQYF
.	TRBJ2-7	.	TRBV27	TGTGCCAGCAGTTTCAAAGGGGCCTACGAGCAGTACTTC	CASSFKGAYEQYF
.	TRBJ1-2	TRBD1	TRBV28	TGTGCCAGCAGTTTAGCTGGAGGCCCAGGGGGTTCTAACTATGGCTACACCTTC	CASSLAGGPGGSNYGYTF
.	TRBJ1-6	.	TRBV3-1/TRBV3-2	TGTGCCAGCAGCCAAGGACAGAATTCACCCCTCCACTTT	CASSQGQNSPLHF
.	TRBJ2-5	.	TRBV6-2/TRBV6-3	TGTGCCAGCAGTTTATCCGAATTCCTGCGGGTAAAAGAGACCCAGTACTTC	CASSLSEFLRVKETQYF
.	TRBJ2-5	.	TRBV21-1	TGTGCCAGCGCACCAATCCCCCCACTAGCGGGAGTTGCAGGAGAGACCCAGTACTTC	CASAPIPPLAGVAGETQYF
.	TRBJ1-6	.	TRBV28	TGTGCCAGCAGTCCTCCGGGAGTGAGTTCACCCCTCCACTTT	CASSPPGVSSPLHF
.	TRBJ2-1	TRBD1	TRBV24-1	TGTGCCACCAGTGTAGGGGGCATAGGGAGCAATGAGCAGTTCTTC	CATSVGGIGSNEQFF